This entry lists 14 T cell receptor beta chains sequenced from one sample in a study of OX40 agonist ivuxolimab in advanced cancers. Libraries were prepared by immunoSEQ multiplex PCR; TCRdb keeps only in-frame clonotypes and omits some of them. The profile shows over 60,000 clones, 80% to 90% of them singletons. The specimen comprised CD4+ or CD8+ T cells sorted from blood, sampled in a trial of the OX40 agonist ivuxolimab. Every receptor here comes from an adult with an advanced solid tumor such as melanoma, head and neck, liver or kidney cancer.

V gene TRBV9 combines with J gene TRBJ2-3; a weak D match, TRBD2 (6 bases). The CDR3 spans 16 residues. The V end was cut by 0 bases, the J end by 4 bases, with 15 bases between. Germline V gene lookup returns CDR1 SGDLS and CDR2 YYNGEE. Here the CDR3 DNA reads TGTGCCAGCAGCGTAGACCCCGGGAGTGGCTCAGATACGCAGTATTTT. Translating it yields CASSVDPGSGSDTQYF.

With respect to this clone: This sample includes further DNA sequences coding for the same CDR3. This sequence joins TRBV15 and TRBJ1-2; no definite D call. Germline V gene data show CDR1 as LNHNV and CDR2 as YYDKDF (reference sequence). The CDR3 has 12 amino acids. Trimming stripped 1 base from V and 4 bases from J, with 4 bases between. CDR3: CATSRAGYGYTF. CDR3 bases: TGTGCCACCAGCAGAGCAGGCTATGGCTACACCTTC.

V usage is TRBV25-1 and J usage is TRBJ2-5; D is ambiguous. The CDR3 spans 13 residues. The germline V and J ends were trimmed by 8 bases and 2 bases, with 12 bases remaining between them. CDR1 MGHDK and CDR2 SYGVNS come from the germline V gene. For the CDR3, the DNA is TGTGCCAGCCACTTGGTGGGGCAAGAGACCCAGTACTTC. Its translation: CASHLVGQETQYF.

This sequence joins TRBV5-4 and TRBJ2-3; 8 positions agree with TRBD2. The V gene's germline CDR1 is SGHNT and CDR2 YYREEE (reference sequence). The ends lost 0 bases at V and 5 bases at J; junction bases unmatched: 8. The CDR3 has 16 amino acids. CDR3 loop: CASSLGGTSWVDTQYF. The CDR3 DNA reads as TGTGCCAGCAGCTTGGGGGGGACTAGTTGGGTAGATACGCAGTATTTT.

The chain recombines TRBV5-1 with TRBJ2-1; 7 nucleotides align to TRBD2. Germline CDR1 is SGHRS and CDR2 is YFSETQ. Trimming cost V 3 bases and J 6 bases; bases outside gene matches: 15. The CDR3 length is 17 residues. The CDR3 nucleotides are TGCGCCAGCAGCTCCTTACAGACTAGCAGGGTTGGCAATGAGCAGTTCTTC. Amino acid sequence: CASSSLQTSRVGNEQFF.

The chain recombines TRBV5-1 with TRBJ2-1; 14 bases are a match to TRBD2. Germline CDR1 reads SGHRS; CDR2 reads YFSETQ. J lost 6 bases, V lost 3 bases, and 5 bases had no gene match. This CDR3 spans 16 amino acids. The CDR3 is CASSWGLAGEFNEQFF. Written as DNA, the CDR3 is TGCGCCAGCAGCTGGGGACTAGCGGGAGAATTCAATGAGCAGTTCTTC.

This chain uses TRBV11-2 with TRBJ1-5, with D uncertain. The CDR3 length is 13 residues. Trimming shortened V by 1 base and J by 7 bases, and 8 bases separated the two germline ends. Germline-derived CDR1 and CDR2 are SGHAT and FQNNGV. In DNA, the CDR3 is TGTGCCAGCAGCTTAGCGGGTGGACAGCCCCAGCATTTT. It codes for CASSLAGGQPQHF.

The rearrangement uses TRBV4-1 and TRBJ2-6; 12 bases are a match to TRBD1. CDR3 length: 18 amino acids. V shed 4 bases and J 0 bases; nucleotides not matched to a gene: 4. CDR1 is MGHRA and CDR2 is YSYEKL in the germline V gene. This CDR3 is CASSRGQGASSGANVLTF. DNA for the CDR3: TGCGCCAGCAGCCGGGGACAGGGGGCGTCCTCTGGGGCCAACGTCCTGACTTTC.

The genes are TRBV5-1 and TRBJ2-2; either TRBD1 or TRBD2 may fit D (5 bases each). The CDR3 is 14 amino acids. Per the germline V gene, CDR1 is SGHRS and CDR2 is YFSETQ. Trimming pared 5 bases from V and 8 bases from J, leaving 16 bases between. CDR3 residues: CASRKGTAAGELFF. The CDR3 DNA sequence: TGCGCCAGCAGAAAAGGGACGGCCGCTGGGGAGCTGTTTTTT.

The chain recombines TRBV4-2 with TRBJ2-3, with D possibly called TRBD1 or TRBD2 (6 bases each). The CDR3 has 16 residues. CDR1 and CDR2 (germline): LGHNA, YNFKEQ. Trimming stripped 1 base from V and 3 bases from J, with 14 bases between. This CDR3 reads CASSQGPGGQTDTQYF. In DNA form, the CDR3 reads TGTGCCAGCAGCCAAGGCCCCGGGGGACAAACAGATACGCAGTATTTT.

J is TRBJ1-2 and V is TRBV7-2; D is uncertain. Germline V gene lookup returns CDR1 SGHTA and CDR2 FQGNSA. CDR3 length: 14 amino acids. Trimming took off 5 bases at V and 8 bases at J, with 18 bases between the two ends. CDR3 region: CASSAPGPVVGYTF. Here the CDR3 DNA reads TGTGCCAGCAGCGCCCCCGGCCCCGTGGTAGGCTACACCTTC.

This clone was recorded once. The chain carries TRBV4-1 and TRBJ1-5; D not resolved. Germline CDR1 reads MGHRA; CDR2 reads YSYEKL. The germline V and J ends were trimmed by 0 bases and 3 bases, with 9 bases remaining between them. CDR3 length: 15 amino acids. The CDR3 DNA reads as TGCGCCAGCAGCCAAGAGGGAAGCCCCAATCAGCCCCAGCATTTT. Protein product: CASSQEGSPNQPQHF.

This clone was found a few times. This rearrangement joins TRBV7-3 to TRBJ1-1; D gene unclear. V dropped 1 base and J dropped 1 base, with 7 bases sitting between them. This CDR3 contains 14 residues. The V gene's germline CDR1 is SGHTA and CDR2 FQGTGA. The CDR3 coding sequence is TGTGCCAGCAGCTTAAGTTCAGGGAACACTGAAGCTTTCTTT. It yields the protein CASSLSSGNTEAFF.

This clone was observed once. This chain uses TRBV19 with TRBJ1-1, with TRBD1 as a possible D gene (5 bases). Germline-derived CDR1 and CDR2 are LNHDA and SQIVND (reference sequence). V was shortened by 3 bases and J by 1 base, with 9 bases between the two germline ends. The CDR3 is 14 residues long. CDR3 bases: TGTGCCAGTAGTATCGGGGCTGGGAACACTGAAGCTTTCTTT. Protein sequence: CASSIGAGNTEAFF.